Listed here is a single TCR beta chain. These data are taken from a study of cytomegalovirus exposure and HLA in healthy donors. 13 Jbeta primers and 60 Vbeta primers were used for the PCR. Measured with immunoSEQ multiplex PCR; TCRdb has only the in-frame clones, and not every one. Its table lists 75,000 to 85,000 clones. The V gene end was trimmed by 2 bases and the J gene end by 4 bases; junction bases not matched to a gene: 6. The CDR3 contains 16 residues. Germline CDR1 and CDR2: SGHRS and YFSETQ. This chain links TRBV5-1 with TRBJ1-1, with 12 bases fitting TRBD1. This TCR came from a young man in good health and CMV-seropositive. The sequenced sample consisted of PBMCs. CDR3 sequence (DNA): TGCGCCAGCAGCTTTAGGGACAGGGGGCGCGGCACTGAAGCTTTCTTT. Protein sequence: CASSFRDRGRGTEAFF.